This TCR beta chain derives from a study of blood T cell repertoires in COVID-19 (dated by TCRdb to 2018 to 2020). Broadly, across the study: Samples from collaborators originated in the United States, Italy and Spain and spanned both the acute and convalescent phases of COVID-19. The material from the prospective study consisted of cDNA or gDNA derived from T cells, B-cell-depleted T cells, or PBMCs. The samples were drawn from the first 160 participants of the ongoing ImmuneRACE study and from 1,254 subjects provided by 6 global collaborators. Deeply sampled blood TCRbeta repertoires from subjects exposed to, actively infected with, or recovered from COVID-19 were included in the dataset. Sample metadata almost always included a de-identified subject ID, COVID-19 status, age in years and sex. Where available, HLA class I and class II types were taken from metadata supplied by the sample provider and were not determined by assay-based typing. The repertoires were made available in a free public database intended to serve as a resource for research on the immune response to SARS-CoV-2. The paper as a whole reports these results and caveats: The amount of clinical and demographic metadata varied by source and participant and was provided uncurated.

As concerns this clone: Its cognate antigen has yet to be identified. Base quality data are lacking; no much larger clone is found one base away.

Counted from cysteine to phenylalanine, this CDR3 has 12 amino acids. Only CDR3 DNA remains: 36 bases, in frame from the first base. For CDR1 and CDR2, the germline V gene lists SQVTM and ANQGSEA. V gives up 7 bases and J gives up 4 bases, and the segment between their germline ends measures 14 bases. The immunoSEQ Assay, a bias-controlled multiplex PCR, was used to amplify TCRbeta CDR3 regions from genomic DNA. The paper's processing steps were these. Within the assay, amplification of reference gene primers was used to estimate how many nucleated cells each sample contained. To quantify the absolute abundance of each unique TCRbeta CDR3 rearrangement, sequence reads were collapsed and filtered. For each sample, productive Simpson clonality was calculated by taking the square root of Simpson's diversity index across productive rearrangements. This immuneACCESS table, as held by TCRdb, lists in-frame sequences with V and J called but not all clones. Of the missing ones, under half trace to an unresolved V gene in checked studies; the others have no known cause. Clonal size and the V and J genes are those of that table, whereas D and trimming came from the DNA. This sample has about 74,000 clones in its table, and roughly 90% of those were observed once. The top ten clonotypes cover 1.5% of the sample.

Whole blood was collected in K2EDTA tubes by collaborating institutions according to the institutions' own protocols. Collaborator samples were shipped for TCRbeta analysis as frozen whole blood, isolated PBMCs, or DNA extracted from either sample type. The rearranged segments are TRBV29-1 and TRBJ2-7; the D segment cannot be called with confidence. The origin of this receptor is a man aged 50-60 years with acute or convalescent COVID-19. The sequencing input was peripheral blood. The nucleotide sequence is TGCAGCGCCCGTTCTGACACGTACGAGCAGTACTTC. It translates to CSARSDTYEQYF.